Each of the 17 T cell receptor beta chains below was sequenced from the same sample in a study of T cell responses to AZD1222 COVID-19 vaccine. The protocol was immunoSEQ multiplex PCR, while the TCRdb copy is restricted to in-frame clones and leaves out a portion. The table has around 150,000 clones, 85% to 90% seen once; the top ten hold 4% to 5.5%. Sequenced material: peripheral blood, taken 28 days after the second AZD1222 dose. These receptors came from an adult who received the AZD1222 COVID-19 vaccine.

The rearrangement uses TRBV18 and TRBJ2-2, with no clear D. Germline loops: CDR1 KGHSH, CDR2 LQKENI. The length of the CDR3 is 15 residues. Trimming removed 4 bases from V and 6 bases from J, with 15 bases in between. The CDR3 bases are TGTGCCAGCTCACAGGGTTTTGATGGTCCCGGGGAGCTGTTTTTT. Translation gives CASSQGFDGPGELFF.

The rearrangement joins TRBV2 to TRBJ2-7, with 7 bases that match TRBD1. The CDR3 is made up of 13 amino acids. Germline CDR1 and CDR2: SNHLY and FYNNEI. The V segment lost 6 bases and the J segment 2 bases; nucleotides outside the gene matches: 4. The CDR3 nucleotides read TGTGCCAGCAGAGGGGGCCCCGCCTACGAGCAGTACTTC. Protein sequence: CASRGGPAYEQYF. Combining the CDR3 with reference TRBV2 and TRBJ2-7 gives the whole variable domain EPEVTQTPSHQVTQMGQEVILRCVPISNHLYFYWYRQILGQKVEFLVSFYNNEISEKSEIFDDQFSVERPDGSNFTLKIRSTKLEDSAMYFCASRGGPAYEQYFGPGTRLTVT.

This chain joins TRBV5-1 and TRBJ2-5, with TRBD2 matching over 9 bases. The germline gives CDR1 SGHRS, CDR2 YFSETQ. The CDR3 loop spans 17 amino acids. The junction had 10 bases not matched to a gene; V was cut back by 0 bases and J by 4 bases. The CDR3 DNA follows: TGCGCCAGCAGCTTGGGAAGTGTTCTAGCGGGGCCAGAGACCCAGTACTTC. Translated, it gives CASSLGSVLAGPETQYF.

This clone came up once. This chain connects TRBV9 to TRBJ1-1; D ambiguous. The germline V gene encodes CDR1 SGDLS and CDR2 YYNGEE. This CDR3 has 13 amino acids. The V gene lost 0 bases and the J gene lost 11 bases, with 14 bases spanning the gap. CDR3 sequence: CASSVAGLLEAFF. In DNA, the CDR3 is TGTGCCAGCAGCGTAGCTGGGTTGTTGGAGGCTTTCTTT.

The chain has TRBV30 and TRBJ2-3; D remains ambiguous. The CDR3 contains 12 residues. Germline CDR1 is GTSNPN and CDR2 is SVGIG (reference sequence). V was cut by 4 bases and J by 5 bases, with 10 bases left in between. CDR3 protein: CAWTLLGDTQYF. Written as DNA, the CDR3 is TGTGCCTGGACCCTCCTAGGAGATACGCAGTATTTT.

The chain joins TRBV11-2 to TRBJ1-1; D is unresolved. Germline values: CDR1 SGHAT, CDR2 FQNNGV. V lost 1 base and J lost 4, with 7 bases in between. This CDR3 spans 13 amino acids. DNA for the CDR3: TGTGCCAGCAGCTTAGTCACGGGCACTGAAGCTTTCTTT. Amino acids: CASSLVTGTEAFF.

The rearrangement uses TRBV18 and TRBJ2-3, with unresolved D. CDR3 length: 13 amino acids. Trimming stripped 1 base from V and 2 bases from J, with 4 bases between. Germline V gene lookup returns CDR1 KGHSH and CDR2 LQKENI. The CDR3 protein is CASSPQDTDTQYF. DNA for the CDR3: TGTGCCAGCTCACCACAAGACACAGATACGCAGTATTTT.

In DNA form, the CDR3 reads TGTGCCTGGAGTGTAGACAATGGGAACACCATATATTTT. This translates into CAWSVDNGNTIYF. The V call is TRBV30, the J call TRBJ1-3, with no clear D. The ends were cut back, 0 bases at V and 7 bases at J, with 10 bases in the middle. The length of the CDR3 is 13 residues. Germline CDR1 GTSNPN, CDR2 SVGIG (reference sequence).

The CDR3: CAWSASGGTEAFF. The CDR3 nucleotides are TGTGCCTGGAGCGCCTCGGGGGGGACTGAAGCTTTCTTT. This sequence joins TRBV30 and TRBJ1-1, with a tentative D call TRBD1 (5 bases). V shed 3 bases and J shed 5 bases, with 13 bases lying between them. The CDR3 runs to 13 residues. Germline lookup yields CDR1 GTSNPN and CDR2 SVGIG (reference sequence).

The chain joins TRBV30 to TRBJ1-4; 7 bases fit TRBD1. The junction had 6 bases not matched to a gene; V was cut back by 8 bases and J by 3 bases. CDR3 size: 13 residues. Germline loops: CDR1 GTSNPN, CDR2 SVGIG (reference sequence). In DNA, the CDR3 is TGTGCCGGGGTTGGACAGGCTAATGAAAAACTGTTTTTT. It specifies CAGVGQANEKLFF.

The V call is TRBV18, the J call TRBJ1-1, with D hard to call. Germline V gene data show CDR1 as KGHSH and CDR2 as LQKENI. This CDR3 spans 13 amino acids. The V end was cut by 7 bases, the J end by 0 bases, with 9 bases between. Here the CDR3 reads CASLPTVNTEAFF. The CDR3 DNA is TGTGCCAGCTTGCCGACGGTGAACACTGAAGCTTTCTTT.

V and J are TRBV5-6 and TRBJ2-5; the D is unclear. CDR1 SGHDT and CDR2 YYEEEE come from the germline V gene. V was pared by 4 bases and J by 0 bases, with 13 bases between. This CDR3 comprises 15 residues. The CDR3 DNA follows: TGTGCCAGCAGCCCTTCTTTGCCTTACCAAGAGACCCAGTACTTC. As protein: CASSPSLPYQETQYF.

This clone was detected only once. The rearrangement joins TRBV29-1 to TRBJ2-7; 9 bases are shared with TRBD1. This CDR3 has 13 amino acids. Germline CDR1 is SQVTM and CDR2 is ANQGSEA. Trimming cost V 7 bases and J 4 bases; bases outside gene matches: 8. DNA for the CDR3: TGCAGCGCCGGACAGGGGATTTGGTACGAGCAGTACTTC. Translated, it gives CSAGQGIWYEQYF.

The chain combines TRBV9 with TRBJ1-4; the match to TRBD1 covers 8 bases. The CDR3 has 13 amino acids. V lost 4 bases and J lost 8; bases outside the gene matches: 4. The germline CDR1 and CDR2 sequences are SGDLS and YYNGEE. The CDR3 nucleotides read TGTGCCAGCAGCCCGCGGGACAGGGAAAAACTGTTTTTT. Translated: CASSPRDREKLFF.

The rearrangement uses TRBV4-1 and TRBJ1-5; D is undetermined. The V end lost 0 bases, the J end lost 1 base, and 10 bases lay between the germline ends. CDR3 length equals 16 residues. Germline CDR1 MGHRA, CDR2 YSYEKL. CDR3 nucleotides: TGCGCCAGCAGCCAAGATCTCGACGGCAGCAATCAGCCCCAGCATTTT. This sequence encodes CASSQDLDGSNQPQHF.

The gene calls are TRBV18 and TRBJ2-7; 11 positions match TRBD1. The trim removed 4 bases at V and 3 bases at J, leaving 5 bases unmatched. CDR1 is KGHSH, CDR2 LQKENI, per germline. This CDR3 contains 15 residues. The CDR3 protein is CASSLPGQGDYEQYF. DNA of the CDR3: TGTGCCAGCTCACTACCGGGACAGGGGGACTACGAGCAGTACTTC.

In regard to this clone: Within the sample, other DNA sequences also encode this same CDR3. This chain links TRBV30 with TRBJ1-1; D remains unclear. Deletions cut 5 bases from V and 0 bases from J, with 7 bases between. This CDR3 is built from 12 residues. Germline CDR1 reads GTSNPN; CDR2 reads SVGIG (reference sequence). The CDR3 DNA reads TGTGCCTGGGGCAGATTGAACACTGAAGCTTTCTTT. This codes for CAWGRLNTEAFF.